This T cell receptor (beta chain) derives from a study of cytomegalovirus exposure and HLA in healthy donors. Primers included in the PCR were 60 Vbeta and 13 Jbeta primers. Profiled with immunoSEQ multiplex PCR; TCRdb holds only in-frame clones, not every one. The profile shows some 140,000 clones, roughly 78% of them singletons. The CDR3 sequence is 17 residues long. Germline lookup yields CDR1 SGHAT and CDR2 FQDESV (reference sequence). Germline trimming cut 5 bases from V and 0 bases from J; bases unmatched to any gene: 9. This rearrangement joins TRBV11-1 to TRBJ2-5; 10 bases are shared with TRBD2. The specimen sequenced was PBMCs. This clonotype originated in a man over 45 in good health and CMV-seropositive. The CDR3 nucleotides read TGTGCCAGCAGCCGTGGACTAGCGGCGATGTACCAAGAGACCCAGTACTTC. Translation: CASSRGLAAMYQETQYF. Combining the CDR3 with reference TRBV11-1 and TRBJ2-5 gives the whole variable domain EAEVAQSPRYKITEKSQAVAFWCDPISGHATLYWYRQILGQGPELLVQFQDESVVDDSQLPKDRFSAERLKGVDSTLKIQPAELGDSAMYLCASSRGLAAMYQETQYFGPGTRLLVL.